This T cell receptor beta chain was profiled in a study of blood T cells in healthy people across ages. Study-level points and caveats: Naive T cell percentage showed a strong correlation with TCR beta diversity.

The CDR3 is 16 residues long. The V and J ends lost 2 bases and 4 bases respectively, with 17 bases between them. CDR1 and CDR2 (germline): SGHVS, FNYEAQ. Alongside a J-beta primer mix, a sample-barcoded 5' primer served in a second PCR lasting about 7 to 11 cycles. Every cDNA molecule bore a tag from a template-switch adaptor containing 12 random nucleotides. Using its own MiXCR run on the 5' RACE reads, TCRdb lists one record per CDR3 protein. The data hold about 770,000 distinct CDR3 sequences, with around 45% observed a single time. This clonotype appeared a few times. Its antigen remains unidentified.

Sequencing used blood. The receptor was isolated from a man in his sixties in good health. The chain uses TRBV7-6 and TRBJ1-2; possibly TRBD1 for D (6 bases). The CDR3 coding sequence is TGTGCCAGCAGCTTATCCAGCGGGGGCGCGAGCTATGGCTACACCTTC. It is translated as CASSLSSGGASYGYTF.